A selection of T cell receptor beta chains follows, all from one sample in a study of identical twins. Via MiXCR, TCRdb re-called the 5' RACE reads, giving one row per CDR3 protein. Of 350,000 to 400,000 distinct CDR3 sequences in the sample, 9% were seen once. Sequences were obtained from naive T cells sorted from blood. These TCRs come from a woman between 45 and 65 years old in good health. CDR3s include the opening cysteine and the closing phenylalanine or tryptophan. A D gene is named only where the DNA matches it firmly. Size is stated for part of the rows, as once, few or many counts, or as a class when the clone is expanded.

TRBJ2-1 | TRBV20-1 | few | 12 | NA | CSATTGFNEQFF | TGCAGTGCCACGACCGGTTTCAATGAGCAGTTCTTC
TRBJ1-1 | TRBV6-5 | NA | 16 | NA | CASSLGGRIVNTEAFF | TGTGCCAGCAGCCTCGGGGGGAGAATAGTGAACACTGAAGCTTTCTTT
TRBJ1-1 | TRBV27 | NA | 15 | TRBD1 | CASSTRQGAITEAFF | TGTGCCAGCAGTACCCGACAGGGGGCAATCACTGAAGCTTTCTTT
TRBJ2-2 | TRBV27 | many | 14 | NA | CASSRTANTGELFF | TGTGCCAGCAGCCGTACAGCCAACACCGGGGAGCTGTTTTTT
TRBJ2-1 | TRBV4-1 | NA | 16 | TRBD1 | CASSQDPGQAYNEQFF | TGCGCCAGCAGCCAAGATCCCGGACAGGCGTACAATGAGCAGTTCTTC
TRBJ2-7 | TRBV5-6 | few | 14 | TRBD1 | CASSLGTGGREQYF | TGTGCCAGCAGCTTGGGGACAGGAGGCAGGGAGCAGTACTTC
TRBJ2-2 | TRBV11-2 | few | 17 | NA | CASSHLGGRPGTGELFF | TGTGCCAGCAGTCACCTAGGGGGGAGGCCGGGTACCGGGGAGCTGTTTTTT
TRBJ1-3 | TRBV28 | many | 8 | NA | CAMWRADF | TGTGCCATGTGGCGGGCTGATTTT
TRBJ2-6 | TRBV5-1 | few | 14 | TRBD1 | CASAQGAGANVLTF | TGCGCCAGCGCACAGGGGGCCGGGGCCAACGTCCTGACTTTC
TRBJ1-6 | TRBV20-1 | few | 15 | NA | CSASRGIQGNSPLHF | TGCAGTGCTAGTCGGGGGATCCAAGGAAATTCACCCCTCCACTTT
TRBJ2-1 | TRBV24-1 | NA | 16 | TRBD2 | CATSDGLPSGYNEQFF | TGTGCCACCAGTGATGGTCTACCTAGCGGATACAATGAGCAGTTCTTC
TRBJ2-1 | TRBV7-9 | few | 16 | NA | CASSSPGSSLGNEQFF | TGTGCCAGCAGCTCGCCCGGGAGCTCCCTCGGCAATGAGCAGTTCTTC
TRBJ2-1 | TRBV5-1 | few | 15 | NA | CASSLAQGLPNEQFF | TGCGCCAGCAGCTTGGCCCAGGGCCTGCCCAATGAGCAGTTCTTC
TRBJ2-1 | TRBV19 | few | 13 | NA | CASSIAQYNEQFF | TGTGCCAGTAGTATAGCCCAGTACAATGAGCAGTTCTTC
TRBJ2-4 | TRBV20-1 | NA | 14 | TRBD2 | CSARRGAAKNIQYF | TGCAGTGCTAGGCGGGGGGCGGCCAAAAACATTCAGTACTTC
TRBJ2-1 | TRBV28 | few | 15 | TRBD2 | CASSATGLAGWEQFF | TGTGCCAGCAGTGCCACGGGACTAGCGGGATGGGAGCAGTTCTTC
TRBJ2-1 | TRBV3-1 | NA | 18 | TRBD2 | CASSPLAGGPSSYNEQFF | TGTGCCAGCAGCCCTTTAGCGGGAGGCCCCAGCTCCTACAATGAGCAGTTCTTC
TRBJ2-2 | TRBV20-1 | NA | 12 | NA | CSASRNNGELFF | TGCAGTGCTAGTAGAAACAACGGGGAGCTGTTTTTT
TRBJ1-1 | TRBV6-5 | many | 13 | NA | CASSYAANTEAFF | TGTGCCAGCAGTTACGCGGCGAACACTGAAGCTTTCTTT
TRBJ2-5 | TRBV12-5 | NA | 16 | NA | CASGPGSSQSQETQYF | TGTGCTAGTGGCCCGGGGTCGAGTCAGTCCCAAGAGACCCAGTACTTC
TRBJ2-3 | TRBV20-1 | NA | 14 | TRBD2 | CSARLAAKPDTQYF | TGCAGTGCCAGACTAGCGGCAAAGCCTGATACGCAGTATTTT
TRBJ2-3 | TRBV4-1 | NA | 15 | NA | CASSQDGAAGTTQYF | TGCGCCAGCAGCCAAGACGGGGCAGCCGGGACTACGCAGTATTTT
TRBJ1-4 | TRBV3-1 | NA | 16 | NA | CASSPLNSQRNEKLFF | TGTGCCAGCAGCCCTCTAAACTCACAAAGGAATGAAAAACTGTTTTTT
TRBJ2-1 | TRBV12-3/TRBV12-4 | NA | 16 | NA | CASSLRSGATYNEQFF | TGTGCCAGCAGTCTAAGATCGGGAGCCACCTACAATGAGCAGTTCTTC
TRBJ2-1 | TRBV11-3 | few | 15 | TRBD2 | CASSLIRGDYNEQFF | TGTGCCAGCAGCTTAATACGGGGGGACTACAATGAGCAGTTCTTC
TRBJ2-1 | TRBV20-1 | many | 16 | TRBD2 | CSARNARTSGYNEQFF | TGCAGTGCTAGAAACGCCCGGACTAGCGGATACAATGAGCAGTTCTTC
TRBJ1-1 | TRBV2 | NA | 16 | TRBD1 | CASSPARTGGNTEAFF | TGTGCCAGCAGCCCAGCCCGGACAGGAGGGAACACTGAAGCTTTCTTT
TRBJ2-1 | TRBV6-5 | many | 13 | TRBD2 | CASSYSTSEPTIF | TGTGCCAGCAGTTACTCGACTAGCGAGCCTACCATTTTC
TRBJ2-7 | TRBV9 | NA | 18 | NA | CASSDGTGPSKSSYEQYF | TGTGCCAGCAGCGACGGGACCGGGCCCTCTAAAAGCTCCTACGAGCAGTACTTC
TRBJ2-1 | TRBV2 | NA | 15 | TRBD1 | CASTSGGRGYNEQFF | TGTGCCAGCACCTCAGGGGGCCGCGGATACAATGAGCAGTTCTTC
TRBJ1-6 | TRBV29-1 | few | 14 | NA | CSVTLGSYNSPLHF | TGCAGCGTTACCCTCGGCTCCTATAATTCACCCCTCCACTTT
TRBJ2-2 | TRBV2 | few | 17 | NA | CASSEAEASPLTGELFF | TGTGCCAGCAGTGAAGCGGAGGCAAGCCCCCTCACCGGGGAGCTGTTTTTT
TRBJ2-1 | TRBV28 | many | 13 | NA | CASRWVDNNEQFF | TGTGCCAGCAGGTGGGTCGATAACAATGAGCAGTTCTTC
TRBJ2-7 | TRBV5-1 | few | 15 | TRBD2 | CASSLEAGAHYEQYF | TGCGCCAGCAGCTTGGAGGCGGGAGCGCACTACGAGCAGTACTTC
TRBJ2-5 | TRBV29-1 | few | 14 | NA | CSVRPGEWWETQYF | TGCAGCGTTCGGCCCGGGGAGTGGTGGGAGACCCAGTACTTC
TRBJ2-7 | TRBV20-1 | few | 14 | TRBD1 | CSAEDRGTRGEQYF | TGCAGTGCCGAGGACAGGGGTACTAGGGGGGAGCAGTACTTC
TRBJ2-2 | TRBV7-9 | NA | 16 | TRBD1 | CASSTWTGSHSGELFF | TGTGCCAGCAGCACCTGGACAGGATCGCATTCCGGGGAGCTGTTTTTT
TRBJ2-7 | TRBV18 | NA | 11 | NA | CASSNRDEQYF | TGTGCCAGCTCAAATCGGGACGAGCAGTACTTC
TRBJ2-3 | TRBV10-3 | many | 15 | TRBD2 | CAIRTSGRAENTQYF | TGTGCCATCAGGACTAGCGGGAGGGCCGAAAATACGCAGTATTTT
TRBJ2-7 | TRBV6-6 | NA | 15 | TRBD2 | CASRPAGGPSKEQYF | TGTGCCAGCAGGCCCGCGGGAGGGCCCTCGAAGGAGCAGTACTTC
TRBJ2-4 | TRBV13 | NA | 14 | NA | CASSSDRAKNIQYF | TGTGCCAGCAGCTCAGACAGAGCCAAAAACATTCAGTACTTC
TRBJ1-5 | TRBV19 | NA | 17 | TRBD1 | CASTSRTGDYSNQPQHF | TGTGCCAGTACGAGTCGGACAGGAGATTATAGCAATCAGCCCCAGCATTTT
TRBJ2-7 | TRBV27 | NA | 14 | TRBD2 | CATSGGFGSYEQYF | TGTGCCACCTCGGGAGGGTTTGGGTCCTACGAGCAGTACTTC
TRBJ1-2 | TRBV5-1 | few | 14 | TRBD1 | CASSSRTGKEGYTF | TGCGCCAGCAGCTCACGGACAGGGAAGGAGGGCTACACCTTC
TRBJ2-3 | TRBV6-5 | NA | 15 | NA | CASRPGPTSTDTQYF | TGTGCCAGCAGGCCTGGGCCAACAAGCACAGATACGCAGTATTTT
TRBJ2-4 | TRBV5-1 | many | 14 | NA | CASSLVGGKNIQYF | TGCGCCAGCAGCTTGGTCGGGGGTAAAAACATTCAGTACTTC
TRBJ1-2 | TRBV27 | few | 16 | NA | CASSLSRSGVAYGYTF | TGTGCCAGCAGTTTATCGCGGTCAGGGGTCGCCTATGGCTACACCTTC
TRBJ2-1 | TRBV6-5 | NA | 14 | TRBD2 | CASNPSGTHNEQFF | TGTGCCAGCAACCCTAGCGGGACGCACAATGAGCAGTTCTTC
TRBJ2-1 | TRBV7-6 | few | 14 | NA | CASSSTLTWDEQFF | TGTGCCAGCAGCTCGACCCTTACATGGGATGAGCAGTTCTTC
TRBJ2-1 | TRBV15 | NA | 18 | NA | CATAPDYSGNERGNEQFF | TGTGCCACGGCGCCGGACTATTCCGGGAACGAAAGGGGGAATGAGCAGTTCTTC
TRBJ2-2 | TRBV5-1 | few | 16 | TRBD1 | CASRPTGTGATGELFF | TGCGCCAGCCGTCCAACCGGGACAGGGGCCACCGGGGAGCTGTTTTTT
TRBJ1-6 | TRBV11-3 | few | 13 | TRBD1 | CASKTGEPSPLHF | TGTGCCAGCAAAACAGGGGAACCTTCACCCCTCCACTTT
TRBJ2-1 | TRBV7-6 | many | 14 | NA | CASSLVGENNEQFF | TGTGCCAGCAGCTTAGTAGGAGAAAACAATGAGCAGTTCTTC